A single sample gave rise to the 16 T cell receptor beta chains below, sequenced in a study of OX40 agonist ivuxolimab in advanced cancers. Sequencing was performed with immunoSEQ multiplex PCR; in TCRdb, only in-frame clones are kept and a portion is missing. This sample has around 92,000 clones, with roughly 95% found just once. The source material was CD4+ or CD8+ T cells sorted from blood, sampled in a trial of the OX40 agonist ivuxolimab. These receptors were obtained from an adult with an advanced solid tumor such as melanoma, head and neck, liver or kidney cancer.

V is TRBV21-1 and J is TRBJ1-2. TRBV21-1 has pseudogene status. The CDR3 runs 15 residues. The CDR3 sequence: CASSPQGLPAYGYTF. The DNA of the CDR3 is TGTGCCAGCAGCCCCCAGGGACTCCCCGCTTATGGCTACACCTTC.

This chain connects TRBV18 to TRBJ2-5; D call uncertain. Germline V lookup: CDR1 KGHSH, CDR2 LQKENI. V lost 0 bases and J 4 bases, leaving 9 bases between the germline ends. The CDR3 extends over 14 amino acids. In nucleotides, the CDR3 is TGTGCCAGCTCACCACCGGGCCAAAGAGAGACCCAGTACTTC. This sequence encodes CASSPPGQRETQYF.

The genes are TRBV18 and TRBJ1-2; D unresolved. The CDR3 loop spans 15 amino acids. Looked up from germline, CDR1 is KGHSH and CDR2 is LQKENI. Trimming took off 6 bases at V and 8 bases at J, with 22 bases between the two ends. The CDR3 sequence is CASSSSASELRGYTF. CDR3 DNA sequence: TGTGCCAGCTCGTCTAGTGCCTCTGAGCTTCGGGGCTACACCTTC.

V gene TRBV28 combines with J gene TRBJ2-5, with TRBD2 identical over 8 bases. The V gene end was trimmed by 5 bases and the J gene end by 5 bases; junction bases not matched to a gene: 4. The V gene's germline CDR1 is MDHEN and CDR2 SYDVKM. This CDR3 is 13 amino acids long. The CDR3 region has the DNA TGTGCCAGCAGTGCCGGGACTAGTGAGACCCAGTACTTC. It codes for CASSAGTSETQYF.

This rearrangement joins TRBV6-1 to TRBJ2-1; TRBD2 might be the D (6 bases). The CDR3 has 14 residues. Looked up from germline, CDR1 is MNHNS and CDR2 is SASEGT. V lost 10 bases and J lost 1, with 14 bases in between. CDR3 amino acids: CATNSGTSYNEQFF. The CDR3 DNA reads TGTGCCACCAACTCGGGGACTTCCTACAATGAGCAGTTCTTC.

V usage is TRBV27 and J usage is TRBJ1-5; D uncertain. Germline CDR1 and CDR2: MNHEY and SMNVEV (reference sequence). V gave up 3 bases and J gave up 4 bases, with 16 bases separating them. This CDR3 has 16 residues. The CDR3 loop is CASSFSSVPRNQPQHF. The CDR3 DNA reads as TGTGCCAGCAGTTTCTCCTCGGTCCCTCGGAATCAGCCCCAGCATTTT.

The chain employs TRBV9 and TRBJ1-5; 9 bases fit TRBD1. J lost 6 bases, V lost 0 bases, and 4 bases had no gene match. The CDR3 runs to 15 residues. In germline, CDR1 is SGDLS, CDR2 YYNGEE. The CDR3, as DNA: TGTGCCAGCAGCGTAGGGGGGACAGGGAGTCAGCCCCAGCATTTT. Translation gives CASSVGGTGSQPQHF.

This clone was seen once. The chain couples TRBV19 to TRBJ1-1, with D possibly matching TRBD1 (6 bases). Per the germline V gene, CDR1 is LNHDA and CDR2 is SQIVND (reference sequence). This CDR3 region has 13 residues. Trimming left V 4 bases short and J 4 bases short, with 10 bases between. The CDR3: CASSKRGVTEAFF. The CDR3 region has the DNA TGTGCCAGTAGTAAGAGGGGGGTCACTGAAGCTTTCTTT.

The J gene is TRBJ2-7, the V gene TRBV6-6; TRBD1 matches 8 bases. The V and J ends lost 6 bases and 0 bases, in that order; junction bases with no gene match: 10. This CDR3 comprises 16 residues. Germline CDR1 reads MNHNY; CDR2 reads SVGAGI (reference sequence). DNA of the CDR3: TGTGCCAGCAGACCCTCCTGGACAGGGAGCTCCTACGAGCAGTACTTC. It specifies CASRPSWTGSSYEQYF.

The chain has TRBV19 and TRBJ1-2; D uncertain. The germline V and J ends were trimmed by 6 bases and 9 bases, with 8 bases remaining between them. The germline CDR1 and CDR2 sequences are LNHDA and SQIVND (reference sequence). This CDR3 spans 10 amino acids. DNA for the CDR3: TGTGCCAGTAGCGGGGAGAGCTACACCTTC. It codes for CASSGESYTF.

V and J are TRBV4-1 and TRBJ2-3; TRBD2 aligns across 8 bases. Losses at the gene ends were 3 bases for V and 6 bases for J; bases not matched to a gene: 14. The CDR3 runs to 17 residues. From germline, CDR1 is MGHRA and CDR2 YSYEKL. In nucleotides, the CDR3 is TGCGCCAGCAGCCAGGGGGCCCAAGCGGGGGCCACGGATACGCAGTATTTT. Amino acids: CASSQGAQAGATDTQYF.

The CDR3 sequence is CASSLGTANQPQHF. Written as DNA, the CDR3 is TGTGCCAGCAGCTTAGGGACGGCCAATCAGCCCCAGCATTTT. The chain employs TRBV7-9 and TRBJ1-5, with unresolved D. V lost 1 base and J 3 bases, leaving 7 bases between the germline ends. The germline V gene encodes CDR1 SEHNR and CDR2 FQNEAQ (reference sequence). The CDR3 runs to 14 residues. The variable domain in full, completed from reference TRBV7-9 and TRBJ1-5, reads DTGVSQNPRHKITKRGQNVTFRCDPISEHNRLYWYRQTLGQGPEFLTYFQNEAQLEKSRLLSDRFSAERPKGSFSTLEIQRTEQGDSAMYLCASSLGTANQPQHFGDGTRLSIL.

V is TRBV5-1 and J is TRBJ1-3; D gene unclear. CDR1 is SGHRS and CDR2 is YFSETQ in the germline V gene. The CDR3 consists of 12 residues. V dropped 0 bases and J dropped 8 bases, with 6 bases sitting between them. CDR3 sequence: CASSLDRDTIYF. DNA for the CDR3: TGCGCCAGCAGCTTGGACAGAGACACCATATATTTT. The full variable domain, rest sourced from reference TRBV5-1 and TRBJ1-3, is KAGVTQTPRYLIKTRGQQVTLSCSPISGHRSVSWYQQTPGQGLQFLFEYFSETQRNKGNFPGRFSGRQFSNSRSEMNVSTLELGDSALYLCASSLDRDTIYFGEGSWLTVV.

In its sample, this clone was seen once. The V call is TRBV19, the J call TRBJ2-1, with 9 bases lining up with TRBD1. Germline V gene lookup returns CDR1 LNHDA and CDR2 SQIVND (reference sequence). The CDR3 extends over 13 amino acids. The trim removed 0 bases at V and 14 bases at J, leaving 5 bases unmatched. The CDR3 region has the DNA TGTGCCAGTAGTATAGACTCCGGGACAGGGAAGTTCTTC. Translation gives CASSIDSGTGKFF.

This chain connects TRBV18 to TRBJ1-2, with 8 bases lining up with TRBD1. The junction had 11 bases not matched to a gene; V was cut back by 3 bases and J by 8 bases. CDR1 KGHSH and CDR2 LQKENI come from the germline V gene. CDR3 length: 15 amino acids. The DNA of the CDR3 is TGTGCCAGCTCACCCACGGATCGACAGGGGAGCGGCTACACCTTC. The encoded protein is CASSPTDRQGSGYTF.

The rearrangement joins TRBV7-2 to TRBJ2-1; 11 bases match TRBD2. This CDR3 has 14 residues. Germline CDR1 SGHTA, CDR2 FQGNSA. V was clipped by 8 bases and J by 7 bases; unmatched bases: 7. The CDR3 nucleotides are TGTGCCAGCCTTAGACTAGCGGGGTGGAATGAGCAGTTCTTC. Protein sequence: CASLRLAGWNEQFF.